Below are 3 T cell receptor beta chains sequenced from a single sample in a study of T cells after yellow fever vaccination (dated by TCRdb to the late 2010s). Libraries were built with 5' RACE. TCRdb names Illumina NovaSeq 6000 as the instrument used. The public reads were reprocessed in TCRdb via fastp at Q25 and MiXCR, keeping in-frame beta chains. A single entry per CDR3 protein holds the most common genes and DNA from its merged rows. The sample profile shows hundreds of thousands of distinct CDR3 sequences; approximately 3.8% of them were found once. Around 24% of the sample belongs to the ten largest clones. Explained via the paper, the treatment or condition label denotes: live attenuated yellow fever vaccine strain. Source: PBMCs, taken on the day of the yellow fever booster vaccination. These receptor sequences come from a man aged 18 to 35 who received the YFV17D yellow fever vaccine.

This clonotype was found a few times. The chain couples TRBV19 to TRBJ2-3, with D possibly TRBD1 on 6 matching bases. The CDR3 is 16 amino acids. The germline V gene has CDR1 LNHDA and CDR2 SQIVND (reference sequence). V lost 3 bases and J 0 bases, leaving 13 bases between the germline ends. The CDR3 sequence: CASSMGATRSTDTQYF. The DNA for the CDR3 is TGTGCCAGTAGTATGGGGGCTACCAGAAGCACAGATACGCAGTATTTT.

The chain links TRBV5-1 to TRBJ2-5; D is possibly TRBD1 (8 bases). This CDR3 has 13 amino acids. Looked up from germline, CDR1 is SGHRS and CDR2 is YFSETQ. V gave up 7 bases and J gave up 4 bases, with 14 bases separating them. The CDR3 sequence: CASWTGRGETQYF. The CDR3 DNA is TGCGCCAGCTGGACAGGGAGGGGAGAGACCCAGTACTTC. The full variable domain, rest sourced from reference TRBV5-1 and TRBJ2-5, is KAGVTQTPRYLIKTRGQQVTLSCSPISGHRSVSWYQQTPGQGLQFLFEYFSETQRNKGNFPGRFSGRQFSNSRSEMNVSTLELGDSALYLCASWTGRGETQYFGPGTRLLVL.

The table lists this clonotype with many counts. V and J are TRBV15 and TRBJ2-7; D may match TRBD1 or TRBD2 (5 bases each). The length of the CDR3 is 13 residues. V was pared by 4 bases and J by 4 bases, with 11 bases between. Germline loops: CDR1 LNHNV, CDR2 YYDKDF (reference sequence). The CDR3, as DNA: TGTGCCACCAGCAAAGGGACGGCATACGAGCAGTACGTC. Its protein is CATSKGTAYEQYV.